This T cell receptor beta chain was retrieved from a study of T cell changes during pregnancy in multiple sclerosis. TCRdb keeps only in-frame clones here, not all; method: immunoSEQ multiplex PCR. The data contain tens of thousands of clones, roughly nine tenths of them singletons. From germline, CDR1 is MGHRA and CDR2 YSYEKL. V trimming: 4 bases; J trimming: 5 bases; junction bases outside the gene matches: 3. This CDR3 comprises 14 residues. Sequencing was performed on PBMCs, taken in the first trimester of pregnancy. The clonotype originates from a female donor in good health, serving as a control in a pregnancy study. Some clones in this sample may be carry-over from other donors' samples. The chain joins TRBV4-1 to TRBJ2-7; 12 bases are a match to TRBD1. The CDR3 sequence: CASSPRDRGHEQYF. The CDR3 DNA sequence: TGCGCCAGCAGCCCCCGGGACAGGGGGCACGAGCAGTACTTC.